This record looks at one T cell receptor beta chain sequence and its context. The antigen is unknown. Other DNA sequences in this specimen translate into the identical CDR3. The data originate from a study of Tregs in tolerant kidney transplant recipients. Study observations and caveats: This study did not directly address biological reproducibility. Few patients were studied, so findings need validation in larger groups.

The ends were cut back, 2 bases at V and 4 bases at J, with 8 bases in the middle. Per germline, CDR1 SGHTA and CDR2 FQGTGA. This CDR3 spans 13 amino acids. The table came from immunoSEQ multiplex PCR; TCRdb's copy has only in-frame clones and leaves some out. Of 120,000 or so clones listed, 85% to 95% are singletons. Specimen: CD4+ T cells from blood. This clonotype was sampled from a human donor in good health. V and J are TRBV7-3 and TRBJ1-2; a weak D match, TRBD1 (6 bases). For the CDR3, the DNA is TGTGCCAGCAGCTTAGACAGGTCCTATGGCTACACCTTC. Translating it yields CASSLDRSYGYTF.